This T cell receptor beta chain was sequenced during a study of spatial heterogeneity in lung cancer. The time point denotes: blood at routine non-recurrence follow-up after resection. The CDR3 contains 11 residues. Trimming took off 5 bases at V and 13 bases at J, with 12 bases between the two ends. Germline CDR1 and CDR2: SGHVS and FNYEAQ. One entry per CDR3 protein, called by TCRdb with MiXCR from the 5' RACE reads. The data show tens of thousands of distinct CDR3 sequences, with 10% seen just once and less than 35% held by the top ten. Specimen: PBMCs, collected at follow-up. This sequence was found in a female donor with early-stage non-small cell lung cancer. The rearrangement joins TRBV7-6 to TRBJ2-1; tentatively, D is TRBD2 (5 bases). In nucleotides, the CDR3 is TGTGCCAGCAGCCAGAGCGGCGTTCAGTTCTTC. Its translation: CASSQSGVQFF. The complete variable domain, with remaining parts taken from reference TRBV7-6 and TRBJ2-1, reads GAGVSQSPRYKVTKRGQDVALRCDPISGHVSLYWYRQALGQGPEFLTYFNYEAQQDKSGLPNDRFSAERPEGSISTLTIQRTEQRDSAMYRCASSQSGVQFFGPGTRLTVL.